A single sample is the source of the 31 T cell receptor beta chains below, sequenced in a study of response to subunit inactivated influenza vaccine. MiXCR, applied by TCRdb to the RT-PCR reads, yields one record per CDR3 protein. The sample has hundreds of thousands of distinct CDR3 sequences; around 25% are singletons. The sample here was CD4+ T cells sorted from PBMCs, taken 5 days after vaccination. Every receptor here comes from a man aged 50 to 59 who received an inactivated influenza vaccine.

The rearrangement links TRBV28 to TRBJ2-7; D remains unclear. The V end lost 7 bases, the J end lost 2 bases, and 12 bases lay between the germline ends. Germline loops: CDR1 MDHEN, CDR2 SYDVKM. The CDR3 length is 13 residues. CDR3 sequence: CASISHGTYEQYF. The CDR3 DNA is TGTGCCAGCATCAGTCATGGAACCTACGAGCAGTACTTC.

This clonotype has only a few counts. The gene calls are TRBV20-1 and TRBJ2-7; D gene unclear. The CDR3 is made up of 13 amino acids. Germline CDR1 and CDR2: DFQATT and SNEGSKA (reference sequence). The V end was cut by 2 bases, the J end by 0 bases, with 8 bases between. CDR3: CSARTAPSYEQYF. CDR3 DNA: TGCAGTGCTAGAACAGCTCCCTCCTACGAGCAGTACTTC.

This clonotype was observed a handful of times. V is TRBV20-1 and J is TRBJ2-5; TRBD1 is a possible D gene (6 bases). The CDR3 is made up of 14 amino acids. Germline V gene sequence: CDR1 DFQATT, CDR2 SNEGSKA (reference sequence). V dropped 4 bases and J dropped 1 base, with 13 bases sitting between them. CDR3 nucleotides: TGCAGTGCTACCGACAGGCCCTTCCAAGAGACCCAGTACTTC. This codes for CSATDRPFQETQYF.

The V and J genes are TRBV29-1 and TRBJ2-7; TRBD2 agrees at 7 bases. The ends lost 3 bases at V and 3 bases at J; junction bases unmatched: 5. The CDR3 runs to 13 residues. Per germline, CDR1 SQVTM and CDR2 ANQGSEA. This CDR3 is CSVDGASGYEQYF. CDR3 nucleotides: TGCAGCGTTGACGGGGCTAGCGGCTACGAGCAGTACTTC.

This chain connects TRBV28 to TRBJ2-2; 8 bases align to TRBD1. Germline CDR1 and CDR2: MDHEN and SYDVKM. The CDR3 is made up of 13 amino acids. The V and J ends lost 5 bases and 4 bases, in that order; junction bases with no gene match: 0. Here the CDR3 DNA reads TGTGCCAGCAGTGACAGGGGCACCGGGGAGCTGTTTTTT. Protein product: CASSDRGTGELFF.

This clonotype was seen only a few times. V usage is TRBV12-3 or TRBV12-4 and J usage is TRBJ1-5; 7 bases are a match to TRBD1. The V segment lost 5 bases and the J segment 1 base; nucleotides outside the gene matches: 5. The CDR3 is 15 residues long. The CDR3 nucleotides are TGTGCCAGCAGTATAGACAGGGCGAGCAATCAGCCCCAGCATTTT. It yields the protein CASSIDRASNQPQHF.

V gene TRBV3-1 combines with J gene TRBJ2-6; no definite D call. Germline lookup yields CDR1 LGHDT and CDR2 YNNKEL (reference sequence). The CDR3 runs to 17 residues. V lost 5 bases and J lost 2, with 16 bases in between. CDR3 region: CASSSLPSPPGANVLTF. The DNA of the CDR3 is TGTGCCAGCAGCTCCTTGCCCAGTCCCCCTGGGGCCAACGTCCTGACTTTC.

This clonotype was counted between two and nine times. This CDR3 is CASSPEMGSSPLHF. CDR3 DNA: TGCGCCAGCAGCCCCGAGATGGGCAGTTCACCCCTCCACTTT. V usage is TRBV4-3 and J usage is TRBJ1-6; D is unclear. CDR1 and CDR2 (germline): LGHNA, YSLEER. V was shortened by 4 bases and J by 9 bases, with 13 bases between the two germline ends. This CDR3 is 14 amino acids long.

This clonotype came up a few times. This chain joins TRBV20-1 and TRBJ2-7, with 13 bases identical to TRBD2. The CDR3 spans 15 residues. The V segment lost 6 bases and the J segment 1 base; nucleotides outside the gene matches: 6. Per the germline V gene, CDR1 is DFQATT and CDR2 is SNEGSKA (reference sequence). CDR3 region: CSALGLAGESYEQYF. The CDR3 nucleotides are TGCAGTGCCCTTGGACTAGCGGGAGAGTCCTACGAGCAGTACTTC.

This clonotype was counted at least ten times. V gene TRBV6-6 combines with J gene TRBJ2-1, with no clear D. This CDR3 is built from 13 residues. The V gene's germline CDR1 is MNHNY and CDR2 SVGAGI (reference sequence). V lost 6 bases to trimming and J lost 2 bases, with 8 bases between them. This CDR3 is CASSPGTYNEQFF. CDR3 DNA: TGTGCCAGCAGCCCTGGGACCTACAATGAGCAGTTCTTC.

This clonotype was picked up a small number of times. The chain is built from TRBV9 and TRBJ1-1; D is undetermined. The V end lost 0 bases, the J end lost 1 base, and 7 bases lay between the germline ends. Per germline, CDR1 SGDLS and CDR2 YYNGEE. This CDR3 is built from 14 residues. CDR3 residues: CASSVVLGNTEAFF. CDR3 nucleotide sequence: TGTGCCAGCAGCGTAGTCCTTGGGAACACTGAAGCTTTCTTT. Complete variable domain (other parts from reference TRBV9 and TRBJ1-1): DSGVTQTPKHLITATGQRVTLRCSPRSGDLSVYWYQQSLDQGLQFLIQYYNGEERAKGNILERFSAQQFPDLHSELNLSSLELGDSALYFCASSVVLGNTEAFFGQGTRLTVV.

This clonotype was counted only a few times. The V gene is TRBV3-1, the J gene TRBJ2-3, with D unclear. Germline V gene lookup returns CDR1 LGHDT and CDR2 YNNKEL (reference sequence). V dropped 2 bases and J dropped 5 bases, with 5 bases sitting between them. The length of the CDR3 is 12 residues. CDR3 amino acids: CASSQIEDTQYF. The CDR3, as DNA: TGTGCCAGCAGCCAAATAGAAGATACGCAGTATTTT.

This clonotype came up a few times. The V gene is TRBV20-1, the J gene TRBJ2-7, with TRBD1 as a possible D gene (5 bases). CDR3 length: 12 amino acids. V dropped 6 bases and J dropped 2 bases, with 11 bases sitting between them. The germline V gene has CDR1 DFQATT and CDR2 SNEGSKA (reference sequence). CDR3 in amino acids: CSAADTAYEQYF. The CDR3 region has the DNA TGCAGTGCGGCGGACACCGCCTACGAGCAGTACTTC.

This clonotype appeared once. The rearrangement links TRBV6-1 to TRBJ2-2; possible D gene TRBD2, 5 bases. This CDR3 has 14 amino acids. The germline V gene has CDR1 MNHNS and CDR2 SASEGT. Trimming took off 10 bases at V and 0 bases at J, with 12 bases between the two ends. The CDR3 reads CATQWGANTGELFF. The CDR3, as DNA: TGTGCCACTCAATGGGGAGCGAACACCGGGGAGCTGTTTTTT.

This clonotype appeared a few times. V and J are TRBV6-5 and TRBJ1-3; no clear D gene. This CDR3 comprises 15 residues. V was shortened by 0 bases and J by 2 bases, with 8 bases between the two germline ends. Germline CDR1 reads MNHEY; CDR2 reads SVGAGI. CDR3 bases: TGTGCCAGCAGTTACTCGAGCGGGGCTGGAAACACCATATATTTT. This sequence encodes CASSYSSGAGNTIYF.

The chain combines TRBV4-2 with TRBJ1-1, with a possible D match to TRBD1 (5 bases). This CDR3 is built from 15 residues. The germline gives CDR1 LGHNA, CDR2 YNFKEQ. The V end lost 0 bases, the J end lost 4 bases, and 12 bases lay between the germline ends. Here the CDR3 reads CASSQDWNQGTEAFF. As DNA, the CDR3 is TGTGCCAGCAGCCAAGATTGGAACCAGGGCACTGAAGCTTTCTTT.

This clonotype was detected once. The germline gene is not matched at one end of the junction; a read error may be the cause. The genes are TRBV4-2 and TRBJ2-1, with D possibly matching TRBD2 (6 bases). There are 13 residues in the CDR3. Germline V gene data show CDR1 as LGHNA and CDR2 as YNFKEQ. The CDR3 here is CASSQDRRDSPLF. The CDR3, as DNA: TGTGCCAGCAGCCAAGATCGGCGGGACTCGCCGCTTTTC.

The count of this clonotype is one. The germline gene is not matched at one end of the junction; a read error may be the cause. The rearrangement links TRBV20-1 to TRBJ2-7; D may match TRBD1 or TRBD2 (7 bases each). The germline V gene has CDR1 DFQATT and CDR2 SNEGSKA (reference sequence). This CDR3 comprises 14 residues. The CDR3 bases are TGCTGTGCCTCACAGGGGAGGGGGTCTTACGAGCAGTACTTC. Encoded protein: CCASQGRGSYEQYF.

Comments on this clonotype: A read error may produce the germline difference seen at one junction end. V is TRBV4-2 and J is TRBJ1-2; D gene unclear. Germline values: CDR1 LGHNA, CDR2 YNFKEQ. The CDR3 covers 14 residues. The CDR3 is CASSQAPDYYGYTF. DNA for the CDR3: TGTGCCAGCAGCCAAGCCCCGGATTACTACGGCTACACCTTC.

This clonotype was counted a few times. The V gene is TRBV6-5, the J gene TRBJ2-1, with a possible D match to TRBD2 (5 bases). Germline V gene data show CDR1 as MNHEY and CDR2 as SVGAGI. Trimming took off 0 bases at V and 10 bases at J, with 10 bases between the two ends. This CDR3 region has 13 residues. The CDR3 sequence: CASSYSWTEEQFF. The CDR3 nucleotides read TGTGCCAGCAGTTACTCCTGGACTGAGGAGCAGTTCTTC.

This clonotype was found a few times. The gene calls are TRBV12-3 or TRBV12-4 and TRBJ2-7; TRBD2 matches 14 bases. The CDR3 spans 17 residues. The J segment lost 4 bases and the V segment lost 6 bases, leaving 11 bases of the junction unmatched. In DNA form, the CDR3 reads TGTGCCAGCAGCCAGACTAGCGGGAGGGCCTTAGGTTACGAGCAGTACTTC. This gives the protein CASSQTSGRALGYEQYF.

This clonotype was recorded many times. The chain joins TRBV5-1 to TRBJ2-3; maybe TRBD2 (6 bases). The CDR3 consists of 13 residues. Per the germline V gene, CDR1 is SGHRS and CDR2 is YFSETQ. Trimming shortened V by 0 bases and J by 8 bases, and 10 bases separated the two germline ends. The CDR3 protein is CASSLAVEGTQYF. CDR3 in DNA: TGCGCCAGCAGCTTGGCCGTGGAGGGTACGCAGTATTTT.

As DNA, the CDR3 is TGTGCCAGCTCACCAAGTAAGAACAGGGTAAACGAGCAGTACTTC. The encoded protein is CASSPSKNRVNEQYF. The chain links TRBV18 to TRBJ2-7, with D possibly being TRBD1 (6 bases). CDR1 and CDR2 (germline): KGHSH, LQKENI. The CDR3 is 15 amino acids. Deletions cut 2 bases from V and 5 bases from J, with 16 bases between.

The chain combines TRBV4-2 with TRBJ2-7; D remains ambiguous. Trimming left V 0 bases short and J 3 bases short, with 6 bases between. The CDR3 contains 13 residues. CDR1 and CDR2 (germline): LGHNA, YNFKEQ. CDR3 nucleotides: TGTGCCAGCAGCCAAGAAACCTACTACGAGCAGTACTTC. As protein: CASSQETYYEQYF.

This clonotype was detected a few times. This chain joins TRBV11-2 and TRBJ1-1, with D possibly being TRBD1 (6 bases). The V and J ends lost 5 bases and 1 base respectively, with 17 bases between them. CDR3 size: 16 residues. Germline V lookup: CDR1 SGHAT, CDR2 FQNNGV. The CDR3 protein is CASSPIGGEANTEAFF. CDR3 in DNA: TGTGCCAGCAGCCCCATCGGGGGCGAAGCGAACACTGAAGCTTTCTTT.

This clonotype was observed a handful of times. The V and J genes are TRBV6-5 and TRBJ2-3; D might be TRBD2 (5 bases). V was clipped by 2 bases and J by 0 bases, with 12 bases between them. This CDR3 is 16 amino acids long. The germline V gene has CDR1 MNHEY and CDR2 SVGAGI. The CDR3 protein is CASSYLAGSSTDTQYF. Written as DNA, the CDR3 is TGTGCCAGCAGTTACCTGGCGGGCTCTAGCACAGATACGCAGTATTTT.

In DNA form, the CDR3 reads TGCAGCGCCTCCAAGGGGACTAGCGGGGGGCCGATTCGATGGGAGACCCAGTACTTC. Protein: CSASKGTSGGPIRWETQYF. This rearrangement joins TRBV29-1 to TRBJ2-5; 15 bases agree with TRBD2. CDR3 size: 19 residues. Germline V gene sequence: CDR1 SQVTM, CDR2 ANQGSEA. V shed 7 bases and J 5 bases; nucleotides not matched to a gene: 20.

This clonotype was counted many times. CDR3 sequence (DNA): TGTGCCAGCAGTTTGGGCTCCTCTTATCAGCCCCAGCATTTT. Its protein product is CASSLGSSYQPQHF. The rearrangement uses TRBV12-3 or TRBV12-4 and TRBJ1-5; D gene ambiguous. V was trimmed by 3 bases and J by 5 bases, leaving 11 bases between them. CDR3 length: 14 amino acids.

This clonotype has only a few counts. V is TRBV5-1 and J is TRBJ2-4; 9 bases line up with TRBD1. The CDR3 is 17 residues long. Germline trimming cut 0 bases from V and 2 bases from J; bases unmatched to any gene: 6. Germline values: CDR1 SGHRS, CDR2 YFSETQ. CDR3 in amino acids: CASSLAWTGAPKNIQYF. In nucleotides, the CDR3 is TGCGCCAGCAGCTTGGCGTGGACAGGGGCGCCCAAAAACATTCAGTACTTC.

The V and J genes are TRBV12-3 or TRBV12-4 and TRBJ2-3, with a tentative D call TRBD1 (7 bases). The CDR3 has 19 residues. The V and J ends lost 11 bases and 0 bases respectively, with 30 bases between them. The CDR3 region has the DNA TGTGCCCGCTGTTTGATTAGTCAGGGGGGACAAAAAAGCACAGATACGCAGTATTTT. Protein: CARCLISQGGQKSTDTQYF.

There are many counts of this clonotype. This rearrangement joins TRBV4-2 to TRBJ2-3; 7 nucleotides line up with TRBD1. V dropped 3 bases and J dropped 0; count of bases not matched to a gene: 3. The CDR3 runs to 15 residues. Germline assignment: CDR1 LGHNA and CDR2 YNFKEQ. The CDR3 loop is CASSQGTDSTDTQYF. In DNA, the CDR3 is TGTGCCAGCAGCCAGGGGACAGACAGCACAGATACGCAGTATTTT.